This entry lists 28 T cell receptor beta chains sequenced from one sample in a study of T-cell memory formation after mild COVID-19. One entry per CDR3 protein, called by TCRdb with MiXCR from the 5' RACE reads. The table includes 35,000 to 50,000 distinct CDR3 sequences, about a tenth detected once. The material sequenced was PBMCs or a T cell subset sorted from them (not recorded which). These receptors were taken from an adult woman who had mild COVID-19 (a few samples of this study predate the infection). Cell type and time point are not known.

Here the CDR3 reads CASSFAGTQETQYF. The CDR3 DNA reads TGTGCCAGCAGTTTCGCGGGGACCCAAGAGACCCAGTACTTC. This chain uses TRBV12-3 or TRBV12-4 with TRBJ2-5, with D possibly matching TRBD2 (6 bases). Trimming shortened V by 3 bases and J by 1 base, and 9 bases separated the two germline ends. CDR3 length: 14 amino acids.

At least ten counts were recorded for this clonotype. The rearrangement links TRBV7-2 to TRBJ2-2, with D possibly being TRBD1 (5 bases). The ends were cut back, 1 base at V and 9 bases at J, with 12 bases in the middle. Germline CDR1 and CDR2: SGHTA and FQGNSA. The CDR3 has 14 amino acids. The DNA for the CDR3 is TGTGCCAGCAGCTTAGGGGCAGGGAATCGGGAGCTGTTTTTT. Translation gives CASSLGAGNRELFF.

The gene calls are TRBV20-1 and TRBJ2-7; D not resolved. The CDR3 length is 13 residues. Trimming left V 1 base short and J 0 bases short, with 7 bases between. CDR1 and CDR2 (germline): DFQATT, SNEGSKA (reference sequence). Written as DNA, the CDR3 is TGCAGTGCTAGAGTGGGCAACTCCTACGAGCAGTACTTC. As protein: CSARVGNSYEQYF.

The chain carries TRBV11-2 and TRBJ2-1, with D maybe TRBD2 (8 bases). This CDR3 region has 15 residues. Germline V gene data show CDR1 as SGHAT and CDR2 as FQNNGV. V lost 5 bases and J 9 bases, leaving 20 bases between the germline ends. The CDR3 loop is CASSPGLAGGGEQFF. CDR3 DNA: TGTGCCAGCAGCCCAGGACTAGCAGGGGGGGGTGAGCAGTTCTTC.

This CDR3 reads CASSGADSHEQYF. CDR3 DNA: TGTGCCAGCAGCGGGGCGGACAGTCACGAGCAGTACTTC. This sequence joins TRBV9 and TRBJ2-7, with D maybe TRBD1 (6 bases). CDR1 and CDR2 from the germline V gene are SGDLS and YYNGEE. V was cut by 3 bases and J by 5 bases, with 12 bases left in between. The CDR3 totals 13 residues.

The V and J genes are TRBV18 and TRBJ1-5; 9 bases match TRBD1. Per the germline V gene, CDR1 is KGHSH and CDR2 is LQKENI. The CDR3 is 15 amino acids. After removal of 5 bases from V and 2 bases from J, the junction contained 4 bases not matched to a gene. The DNA of the CDR3 is TGTGCCAGCTCAAAAACAGGGGGCGGCAATCAGCCCCAGCATTTT. Translation gives CASSKTGGGNQPQHF.

The chain recombines TRBV5-4 with TRBJ2-1; the match to TRBD2 covers 14 bases. The CDR3 covers 16 residues. Trimming took 3 bases from V and 5 from J; bases not matched to a gene: 4. The V gene's germline CDR1 is SGHNT and CDR2 YYREEE (reference sequence). CDR3 in amino acids: CASSSRTSGGNNEQFF. In DNA, the CDR3 is TGTGCCAGCAGCTCCCGGACTAGCGGGGGGAACAATGAGCAGTTCTTC. The whole variable domain, filled in from reference TRBV5-4 and TRBJ2-1, reads ETGVTQSPTHLIKTRGQQVTLRCSSQSGHNTVSWYQQALGQGPQFIFQYYREEENGRGNFPPRFSGLQFPNYSSELNVNALELDDSALYLCASSSRTSGGNNEQFFGPGTRLTVL.

The genes are TRBV14 and TRBJ2-2; D is unclear. The CDR3 is 14 amino acids. Trimming cost V 4 bases and J 4 bases, with 10 bases left between them. The V gene's germline CDR1 is SGHDN and CDR2 FVKESK. For the CDR3, the DNA is TGTGCCAGCAGCCCCGGCAGAGGCACCGGGGAGCTGTTTTTT. Translation gives CASSPGRGTGELFF.

This chain links TRBV12-3 or TRBV12-4 with TRBJ2-1; TRBD2 matches 10 bases. J was trimmed by 4 bases and V by 3 bases; bases with no gene match: 6. There are 16 residues in the CDR3. In nucleotides, the CDR3 is TGTGCCAGCAGTTTTCATGGACTAGCGGATTACAATGAGCAGTTCTTC. It translates to CASSFHGLADYNEQFF.

The chain carries TRBV7-6 and TRBJ2-7; 10 nucleotides align to TRBD1. V lost 5 bases to trimming and J lost 3 bases; unmatched junction nucleotides: 4. This CDR3 spans 14 amino acids. Germline lookup yields CDR1 SGHVS and CDR2 FNYEAQ. The DNA of the CDR3 is TGTGCCAGCAGCCGACAGGGGGCGGGCTACGAGCAGTACTTC. Amino acid sequence: CASSRQGAGYEQYF.

This clonotype was observed a few times. The V and J genes are TRBV11-2 and TRBJ1-2, with 7 nucleotides matching TRBD1. After removal of 5 bases from V and 4 bases from J, the junction contained 13 bases not matched to a gene. Germline V gives CDR1 SGHAT, CDR2 FQNNGV. CDR3 length: 16 amino acids. The CDR3 here is CASSQGVPGASYGYTF. The CDR3 DNA follows: TGTGCCAGCAGCCAGGGGGTCCCGGGGGCGAGCTATGGCTACACCTTC.

This chain joins TRBV5-1 and TRBJ2-2; the match to TRBD2 covers 12 bases. With 2 bases clipped from V and 0 bases from J, the junction kept 8 bases outside the gene matches. The CDR3 totals 19 residues. CDR1 and CDR2 from the germline V gene are SGHRS and YFSETQ. This CDR3 is CASSLAPSGRATNTGELFF. DNA of the CDR3: TGCGCCAGCAGCTTAGCCCCTAGCGGGAGGGCCACGAACACCGGGGAGCTGTTTTTT.

This clonotype appeared many times. V gene TRBV19 combines with J gene TRBJ2-6, with unresolved D. Germline V gene sequence: CDR1 LNHDA, CDR2 SQIVND (reference sequence). This CDR3 contains 16 residues. Trimming took off 2 bases at V and 6 bases at J, with 14 bases between the two ends. In DNA, the CDR3 is TGTGCCAGTAGTATACTCGGGCCCTATGAGGCCAACGTCCTGACTTTC. As protein: CASSILGPYEANVLTF.

This clonotype was observed many times. The CDR3: CSVEVGGLAKNIQYF. In DNA form, the CDR3 reads TGCAGCGTTGAAGTGGGAGGGTTAGCCAAAAACATTCAGTACTTC. V is TRBV29-1 and J is TRBJ2-4, with TRBD2 matching 7 bases. The germline CDR1 and CDR2 sequences are SQVTM and ANQGSEA. CDR3 length: 15 residues. V lost 1 base and J lost 0; bases outside the gene matches: 3.

This clonotype has a count of ten or more. This chain uses TRBV5-1 with TRBJ2-7, with 7 bases aligning to TRBD1. Germline V gene data show CDR1 as SGHRS and CDR2 as YFSETQ. The V segment lost 3 bases and the J segment 0 bases; nucleotides outside the gene matches: 3. The CDR3 has 14 residues. The CDR3 sequence is CASSSGDSSYEQYF. The DNA for the CDR3 is TGCGCCAGCAGCTCAGGGGACAGCTCCTACGAGCAGTACTTC.

A few counts support this clonotype. The chain has TRBV7-6 and TRBJ1-4; D perhaps matches TRBD1 (6 bases). In germline, CDR1 is SGHVS, CDR2 FNYEAQ. The V and J ends lost 5 bases and 7 bases respectively, with 26 bases between them. CDR3 length: 18 amino acids. The CDR3 DNA is TGTGCCAGCAGCCCTCTCCCACTCGCGGACAGAGGGTTTGAAAAACTGTTTTTT. This gives the protein CASSPLPLADRGFEKLFF.

This clonotype was counted between two and nine times. V gene TRBV25-1 combines with J gene TRBJ1-1, with 8 nucleotides matching TRBD1. Germline values: CDR1 MGHDK, CDR2 SYGVNS. With 4 bases clipped from V and 4 bases from J, the junction kept 5 bases outside the gene matches. The CDR3 extends over 14 amino acids. CDR3 in amino acids: CASSGRQGSTEAFF. The CDR3 DNA follows: TGTGCCAGCAGTGGAAGACAGGGGAGCACTGAAGCTTTCTTT.

This chain links TRBV20-1 with TRBJ1-2; maybe TRBD1 (6 bases). Germline V gene sequence: CDR1 DFQATT, CDR2 SNEGSKA (reference sequence). CDR3 length: 13 residues. Between the trimmed V and J ends, which lost 6 bases and 8 bases, there was a span of 19 bases. The CDR3 loop reads CSAGVGGRRGYTF. The CDR3 DNA reads as TGCAGTGCCGGGGTCGGGGGGCGCCGCGGCTACACCTTC.

This clonotype was counted between two and nine times. The V and J genes are TRBV20-1 and TRBJ1-2, with TRBD1 as a possible D gene (5 bases). Germline V gives CDR1 DFQATT, CDR2 SNEGSKA (reference sequence). V was cut by 8 bases and J by 5 bases, with 18 bases left in between. The CDR3 spans 13 residues. CDR3 DNA: TGCAGTACTGACAGTCCTAAGGGGTATGGCTACACCTTC. This encodes CSTDSPKGYGYTF.

The chain uses TRBV3-1 and TRBJ2-1; D may be TRBD2 (6 bases). V was shortened by 4 bases and J by 4 bases, with 11 bases between the two germline ends. This CDR3 region has 14 residues. Germline CDR1 and CDR2: LGHDT and YNNKEL (reference sequence). The CDR3 reads CASSPRGMYNEQFF. The CDR3 DNA reads as TGTGCCAGCAGCCCCCGCGGGATGTACAATGAGCAGTTCTTC.

There are many counts of this clonotype. J is TRBJ2-5 and V is TRBV3-1; D is unclear. V was shortened by 0 bases and J by 4 bases, with 12 bases between the two germline ends. This CDR3 has 15 amino acids. Germline values: CDR1 LGHDT, CDR2 YNNKEL (reference sequence). In nucleotides, the CDR3 is TGTGCCAGCAGCCAAGATCTGAGTAGCTTAGAGACCCAGTACTTC. This codes for CASSQDLSSLETQYF.

The chain joins TRBV5-1 to TRBJ2-3, with D maybe TRBD2 (5 bases). This CDR3 comprises 14 residues. Germline V gene data show CDR1 as SGHRS and CDR2 as YFSETQ. V was clipped by 5 bases and J by 7 bases, with 17 bases between them. The DNA of the CDR3 is TGCGCCAGCAGGATGGACTTATCGGGAAATACGCAGTATTTT. Translation: CASRMDLSGNTQYF. Combining the CDR3 with reference TRBV5-1 and TRBJ2-3 gives the whole variable domain KAGVTQTPRYLIKTRGQQVTLSCSPISGHRSVSWYQQTPGQGLQFLFEYFSETQRNKGNFPGRFSGRQFSNSRSEMNVSTLELGDSALYLCASRMDLSGNTQYFGPGTRLTVL.

This chain uses TRBV7-9 with TRBJ1-1; D gene uncertain. Germline V gene sequence: CDR1 SEHNR, CDR2 FQNEAQ (reference sequence). The CDR3 is 14 residues long. Trimming took off 1 base at V and 1 base at J, with 7 bases between the two ends. The DNA for the CDR3 is TGTGCCAGCAGCTTAGAGGTCGGGAACACTGAAGCTTTCTTT. This codes for CASSLEVGNTEAFF.

Concerning this clonotype itself: Relative to the germline gene, one junction end is altered; a read error may explain this. The CDR3: CVSSLEWADTQYF. The DNA of the CDR3 is TGTGTCAGCAGCTTAGAGTGGGCAGATACGCAGTATTTT. The chain combines TRBV11-3 with TRBJ2-3; D remains ambiguous. The CDR3 length is 13 residues. Germline V gene lookup returns CDR1 SGHNT and CDR2 YENEEA.

This clonotype was found once. The chain is built from TRBV30 and TRBJ1-1; D is perhaps TRBD1 (5 bases). V lost 2 bases and J lost 4, with 11 bases in between. Germline CDR1 reads GTSNPN; CDR2 reads SVGIG (reference sequence). The CDR3 has 13 amino acids. The CDR3 region has the DNA TGTGCCTGGAGTATGGGGGGGGTCACTGAAGCTTTCTTT. Translated, it gives CAWSMGGVTEAFF.

This clonotype was seen many times. Here the CDR3 DNA reads TGCGCCAGCAGCTCCGGGACTAGCGGGAACCCCCGACTTGGTAGTGAGCAGTTCTTC. Translating gives CASSSGTSGNPRLGSEQFF. This rearrangement joins TRBV5-1 to TRBJ2-1, with TRBD2 identical over 13 bases. The CDR3 loop spans 19 amino acids. Germline CDR1 SGHRS, CDR2 YFSETQ. The V gene end was trimmed by 3 bases and the J gene end by 9 bases; junction bases not matched to a gene: 18.

As to this clonotype: A much larger clone lies a single base off, so this may be a read error. For the CDR3, the DNA is TGTGCCATCTCTAGCGGGGGGGCCACAGATACGCAGTATTTT. Protein: CAISSGGATDTQYF. V gene TRBV10-3 combines with J gene TRBJ2-3; 12 bases line up with TRBD2. J gave up 2 bases and V 8 bases, and 2 bases lay outside the gene matches. This CDR3 is 14 amino acids long. Germline-derived CDR1 and CDR2 are ENHRY and SYGVKD.

This clonotype was seen a few times. V is TRBV9 and J is TRBJ1-1, with TRBD1 matching 7 bases. V gave up 1 base and J gave up 4 bases; unmatched junction bases: 10. Germline CDR1 is SGDLS and CDR2 is YYNGEE. This CDR3 region has 16 residues. CDR3: CASSVTFQGECTEAFF. In nucleotides, the CDR3 is TGTGCCAGCAGCGTAACATTTCAGGGGGAATGCACTGAAGCTTTCTTT.